This T cell receptor (beta chain) was recovered during a study of blood T cell repertoires in COVID-19. Participants had their cohort set by participant-reported clinical history. Clones were read by immunoSEQ multiplex PCR, and TCRdb kept only the in-frame ones, dropping some. The sample includes approximately 240,000 clones, around 90% of them seen just once. Germline-derived CDR1 and CDR2 are SGHRS and YFSETQ. V was pared by 4 bases and J by 3 bases, with 11 bases between. CDR3 size: 14 residues. The V call is TRBV5-1, the J call TRBJ1-5; D is unclear. The receptor's source is a woman younger than 45 with acute COVID-19. Sequencing was carried out using PBMCs or T cells enriched from blood (not recorded which). CDR3 loop: CASSADGVNQPQHF. The DNA of the CDR3 is TGCGCCAGCAGCGCCGACGGAGTCAATCAGCCCCAGCATTTT.